This TCR beta chain was observed in a study of blood T cells in healthy people across ages. The CDR3 totals 17 residues. V gave up 6 bases and J gave up 2 bases, with 17 bases separating them. A second 7 to 11 cycle PCR used barcoded and J-beta primers. MiXCR was run by TCRdb on the 5' RACE reads, yielding one entry per CDR3 protein. The sample records about 760,000 distinct CDR3 sequences, 25% being singletons. These data also featured in a second study, about T cells of mothers and their children. From that paper: The M1S primer of the second PCR added sample barcodes and 2-4 random nucleotides. Slightly higher, non-significant overlap characterized related mother-child pairs relative to unrelated pairs.

Sequenced input: blood. The V gene is TRBV12-3 or TRBV12-4, the J gene TRBJ2-6; D may match TRBD1 or TRBD2 (5 bases each). The TCR was taken from a boy aged 10-17 years in good health. As DNA, the CDR3 is TGTGCCAGCAGCCCCGGGGCCTCCCTCCCTGGGGCCAACGTCCTGACTTTC. Translating gives CASSPGASLPGANVLTF.